Included here is one T cell receptor beta chain sequence, with context. The same CDR3 also results from other DNA sequences found in this sample. Clones were sequenced by immunoSEQ multiplex PCR, and TCRdb holds only the in-frame ones, with some missing. Found here are some 2.3 million clones, approximately 93% of them singletons; the top ten hold under 0.45%. This sample is part of a study of shared clonotypes between healthy human individuals. The wider study: A donor's plate count was three for CD4 naive and three for CD4 memory; CD8 naive had two and CD8 memory one.

Germline V CDR1 and CDR2: SQVTM, ANQGSEA. This CDR3 comprises 12 residues. The V end was cut by 5 bases, the J end by 4 bases, with 11 bases between. The sample was naive CD4+ T cells from PBMCs. Subset specified: CD45RA+ positively selected. The sequence derives from a man in his late teens or twenties in good health. Some clones in this sample may be carry-over from other donors' samples. The rearrangement links TRBV29-1 to TRBJ1-2, with a tentative D call TRBD1 (6 bases). The CDR3 sequence is CSVKQGTYGYTF. The CDR3 coding sequence is TGCAGCGTTAAACAGGGCACCTATGGCTACACCTTC.